These T cell receptor beta chains were read from a single sample in a study of somatic mutations in cytotoxic T cells in rheumatoid arthritis. Repertoires were generated with immunoSEQ multiplex PCR, while TCRdb's copy carries only in-frame clones and drops some. Among 23,000 or so clones listed, approximately 80% were seen once. Sample: CD8+ T cells sorted from blood. The origin of the receptors is an adult with rheumatoid arthritis. CDR3s include the opening cysteine and the closing phenylalanine or tryptophan. The order of the fields is J gene, clone size, V gene, D gene, CDR3 DNA, CDR3 protein. The D gene is left open where the match is weak. Clone size is given for some rows only: seen once, a few or many times, or a class if the clone is expanded.

TRBJ1-2 NA TRBV6-5 NA TGTGCCAGCAGTTACCTGGGGGCGCCGAATGGCTACACCTTC CASSYLGAPNGYTF
TRBJ1-1 few TRBV15 TRBD1 TGTGCCACGGAAGCTAGGGACAGGGGGTCGACTGAAGCTTTCTTT CATEARDRGSTEAFF
TRBJ2-2 NA TRBV19 TRBD1 TGTGCCAGTAGTGGAACAGGGGGGTACGACACCGGGGAGCTGTTTTTT CASSGTGGYDTGELFF
TRBJ2-3 once TRBV4-2 NA TGTGCCAGCAGCCATACCACACGAGATACGCAGTATTTT CASSHTTRDTQYF
TRBJ1-2 NA TRBV2 NA TGTGCCAGCAGTGGGGAGTCTAGCTACACCTTC CASSGESSYTF
TRBJ2-7 NA TRBV6-5 TRBD2 TGTGCCAGCAGTTACGGGACTAGCGGGGTGAGCGAGCAGTACTTC CASSYGTSGVSEQYF
TRBJ1-1 few TRBV7-9 NA TGTGCCAGCAGCCAATACACTGAAGCTTTCTTT CASSQYTEAFF
TRBJ1-6 NA TRBV27 NA TGTGCCAGCAGTTTAGAGACAGCTAATTCACCCCTCCACTTT CASSLETANSPLHF
TRBJ2-1 NA TRBV9 TRBD2 TGTGCCAGCAGCGTGCTCAGCGGGGGGGTAGGGCACAATGAGCAGTTCTTC CASSVLSGGVGHNEQFF
TRBJ2-3 once TRBV6-4 NA TGTGCCAGCAGTCGCACTTCAGACACAGATACGCAGTATTTT CASSRTSDTDTQYF
TRBJ1-1 NA TRBV5-1 TRBD1 TGCGCCAGCAGTCCGGACAGGGAATGGACTGAAGCTTTCTTT CASSPDREWTEAFF
TRBJ1-1 few TRBV19 NA TGTGCCAGTAGCCCCAACTTAGGCACTGAAGCTTTCTTT CASSPNLGTEAFF
TRBJ2-3 NA TRBV6-4 TRBD2 TGTGCCAGCAGTGATGGCGGGGGGGCCGGGACAGATACGCAGTATTTT CASSDGGGAGTDTQYF
TRBJ2-5 NA TRBV27 TRBD1 TGTGCCAGCAGTTTATACCCAGGGGGCACAGAGACCCAGTACTTC CASSLYPGGTETQYF
TRBJ1-5 few TRBV15 TRBD1 TGTGCCACCAGCAGAGCTGGGACAGATAGCAATCAGCCCCAGCATTTT CATSRAGTDSNQPQHF
TRBJ2-3 NA TRBV7-9 TRBD1 TGTGCCAGCACCCCGGACAGGGTGGGAAGCACAGATACGCAGTATTTT CASTPDRVGSTDTQYF
TRBJ1-1 NA TRBV6-5 NA TGTGCCAGCAGTTTACAGGGATGGGGCACTGAAGCTTTCTTT CASSLQGWGTEAFF
TRBJ1-1 NA TRBV5-5 NA TGTGCCAGCAGCTTGGTCGTCTGGCAGGGGAACACTGAAGCTTTCTTT CASSLVVWQGNTEAFF
TRBJ1-1 NA TRBV7-9 NA TGTGCCAGCAACCCTAAACCCCGGGAACCCATTGATATGAACACTGAAGCTTTCTTT CASNPKPREPIDMNTEAFF
TRBJ2-2 NA TRBV4-2 TRBD2 TGTGCCAGCAGCCAAAATAGCGGGGGGGCCGACGGGGAGCTGTTTTTT CASSQNSGGADGELFF
TRBJ2-3 NA TRBV7-9 NA TGTGCCAGCAGCTTAGTACCGGGAGATACGCAGTATTTT CASSLVPGDTQYF
TRBJ2-7 NA TRBV7-8 TRBD2 TGTGCCAGCAGCTTAGCGGTCGATCTAGCGGGGGCTAGCTATGACGAGCAGTACTTC CASSLAVDLAGASYDEQYF
TRBJ1-2 NA TRBV5-6 NA TGTGCCAGCAGCTTGTTAGACAGTAGCATCTATGGCTACACCTTC CASSLLDSSIYGYTF
TRBJ2-2 NA TRBV4-1 TRBD2 TGCGCCAGCAGCCAACAGCCCCCACTAGCGGAGGGCGGGGAGCTGTTTTTT CASSQQPPLAEGGELFF
TRBJ2-7 NA TRBV6-1 NA TGTGCCAGCAGTCCCGGGACATCGGCCTACGAGCAGTACTTC CASSPGTSAYEQYF
TRBJ2-7 NA TRBV27 TRBD1 TGTGCCAGCAGCCCGGGACAGGGTATCCACGAGCAGTACTTC CASSPGQGIHEQYF
TRBJ2-7 NA TRBV27 TRBD1 TGTGCCAGCAAGGACAGGGCCATGTACGAGCAGTACTTC CASKDRAMYEQYF
TRBJ2-3 once TRBV27 NA TGTGCCAGCAGCCTCTGGGGAGCACGGGATACGCAGTATTTT CASSLWGARDTQYF
TRBJ2-7 NA TRBV10-3 TRBD2 TGTGCCACCTCAACGGGGGGGTGGTACTACGAGCAGTACTTC CATSTGGWYYEQYF
TRBJ2-3 NA TRBV4-3 TRBD2 TGCGCCAGCAGCCAAGAGGCTAGCGGGGGGGCGGCAGATACGCAGTATTTT CASSQEASGGAADTQYF
TRBJ2-7 once TRBV5-4 NA TGTGCCAGCAGCCCAACTAGGTCCTACGAGCAGTACTTC CASSPTRSYEQYF
TRBJ2-2 NA TRBV27 NA TGTGCCAGCAGTGCGCTGAAGAACACCGGGGAGCTGTTTTTT CASSALKNTGELFF
TRBJ2-2 NA TRBV7-6 NA TGTGCCAGCAGCTTAGGACTAGACTACACCGGGGAGCTGTTTTTT CASSLGLDYTGELFF
TRBJ1-2 NA TRBV5-1 NA TGCGCCAGCAGCTTGGTAGGTCAGGGAGAACGGGATGGCTACACCTTC CASSLVGQGERDGYTF
TRBJ2-3 NA TRBV9 NA TGTGCCAGCAGCGCAAAGCAGCCAGATACGCAGTATTTT CASSAKQPDTQYF
TRBJ2-1 once TRBV5-6 NA TGTGCCAGCAGCCGGCCAGTGAGCTCCTACAATGAGCAGTTCTTC CASSRPVSSYNEQFF
TRBJ2-5 NA TRBV6-6 NA TGTGCCAGCAGTTACCCGATACAGGGCCAAGAGACCCAGTACTTC CASSYPIQGQETQYF
TRBJ2-5 NA TRBV5-6 NA TGTGCCAGCAGCTTGGCGGCAGGGACGTACCAAGAGACCCAGTACTTC CASSLAAGTYQETQYF
TRBJ2-3 NA TRBV6-1 TRBD2 TGTGCCAGCAGTGAATCTCTAGCGGGGGGTACCACAGATACGCAGTATTTT CASSESLAGGTTDTQYF
TRBJ2-5 NA TRBV9 NA TGTGCCAGCAGCGTAGGGGGTCAAGAGACCCAGTACTTC CASSVGGQETQYF
TRBJ2-2 NA TRBV6-4 NA TGTGCCAGCAGTGACAGTCACACCGGGGAGCTGTTTTTT CASSDSHTGELFF
TRBJ2-6 once TRBV11-2 NA TGTGCCAGCAGCCCCGGGGACTCTGGGGCCAACGTCCTGACTTTC CASSPGDSGANVLTF
TRBJ2-7 NA TRBV4-1 NA TGCGCCAGCAGCCAAGCAGGAGAGTACGAGCAGTACTTC CASSQAGEYEQYF
TRBJ2-7 few TRBV4-3 NA TGCGCCAGCAGCCAAACTCGGGGTTCCTCCTACGAGCAGTACTTC CASSQTRGSSYEQYF
TRBJ2-4 NA TRBV6-1 NA TGTGCCAGCAGTGAACGCACCCCCGGGCAAAACATTCAGTACTTC CASSERTPGQNIQYF